This T cell receptor (beta chain) comes out of a study of OX40 agonist ivuxolimab in advanced cancers. Findings of the study overall: At doses 0.1 to 3.0 mg/kg, CD4+ and CD8+ clones expanded. Certain nonresponding patients likewise had low normalized T-cell clonal expansion.

CDR1 SGHRS and CDR2 YFSETQ come from the germline V gene. This CDR3 has 16 residues. The trim removed 1 base at V and 6 bases at J, leaving 11 bases unmatched. This clone showed up just once. Its antigen is not known. This table comes from immunoSEQ multiplex PCR, and its TCRdb copy is limited to in-frame clones, with some not included. The sample carries 35,000 to 55,000 clones, around nine tenths recorded once. This receptor was taken from an adult with an advanced solid tumor such as melanoma, head and neck, liver or kidney cancer. The specimen comprised CD4+ or CD8+ T cells sorted from blood, sampled in a trial of the OX40 agonist ivuxolimab. The J gene is TRBJ1-2, the V gene TRBV5-1; 8 bases are shared with TRBD1. CDR3: CASSLNAAGGVNGYTF. CDR3 bases: TGCGCCAGCAGCTTGAATGCGGCAGGGGGCGTCAATGGCTACACCTTC.